The T cell receptor (beta chain) described here comes from a study of tissue T cells after allogeneic stem cell transplantation. For this clone: The gene names here belong to mouse. With the read ending 1 residue before the CDR3 end, the germline J gene is used to fill in that end.

The repertoire was sequenced with immunoSEQ multiplex PCR; TCRdb's copy has only in-frame clones and lacks some. The table includes just over 20,000 clones, around 70% detected once. Looked up from germline, CDR1 is GKSSPN and CDR2 is SITVG. The CDR3 has 14 residues. Between the trimmed V and J ends, which lost 0 bases and 0 bases, there was a span of 8 bases. The V gene is TRBV31, the J gene TRBJ1-1; D is unclear. This TCR derives from a female BALB/c mouse in good health. The MHC haplotype of the strain is H2-d. The sequenced sample consisted of blood. CDR3 DNA, as far as it was read: TGTGCCTGGAGTCTAGACGGACCAAACACAGAAGTCTTC. Its translation is CAWSLDGPNTEVF. The complete CDR3 reads CAWSLDGPNTEVFF.